This T cell receptor (beta chain) was sequenced in a study of control samples from healthy donors and cancer patients. In germline, CDR1 is SGDLS, CDR2 YYNGEE. The CDR3 totals 15 residues. V was clipped by 4 bases and J by 2 bases, with 13 bases between them. TCRdb's table, derived via immunoSEQ multiplex PCR, lists solely in-frame clones and lacks some. The sample consists of 200,000 or so clones, roughly nine tenths of them appearing once. The sequencing input was blood. The V and J genes are TRBV9 and TRBJ1-3, with a weak D call TRBD1 (6 bases). This receptor was identified in a man aged 30 to 45 in good health. CDR3 sequence (DNA): TGTGCCAGCAGCATACAAGGGGGGGCTGGAAACACCATATATTTT. This sequence encodes CASSIQGGAGNTIYF.